The clone carrying this T cell receptor beta chain appeared a few times. No antigen is known for it. The sample comes from a study of T-cell reconstitution after alpha-beta-depleted transplantation in children. TCRbeta library preparation incorporated unique molecular identifiers. TCRdb reanalysed the PCR reads using MiXCR and keeps one entry per CDR3 protein. The data show approximately 980,000 distinct CDR3 sequences, 25% to 35% seen once. Study-wide points: Some patients owed their high day-60 TCRbeta diversity to surviving recipient T cells and thymic progenitors.

CDR3 length equals 15 residues. Trimming cost V 0 bases and J 0 bases, with 9 bases left between them. Germline V gene sequence: CDR1 SGDLS, CDR2 YYNGEE. Sequenced material: PBMCs, mostly from graft donor cells, taken 360 days after TCRalphabeta/CD19-depleted stem cell transplant. This clonotype was sampled from a boy under two years old who had a stem cell transplant for SCID, so the T cells may come from the graft donor. The chain links TRBV9 to TRBJ2-5; no clear D gene. CDR3 DNA sequence: TGTGCCAGCAGCGTAGATCTTTTAGACCAAGAGACCCAGTACTTC. It encodes CASSVDLLDQETQYF. The variable domain in full, completed from reference TRBV9 and TRBJ2-5, reads DSGVTQTPKHLITATGQRVTLRCSPRSGDLSVYWYQQSLDQGLQFLIQYYNGEERAKGNILERFSAQQFPDLHSELNLSSLELGDSALYFCASSVDLLDQETQYFGPGTRLLVL.